The next 32 T cell receptor beta chains were all read from a single sample in a study of beta chain features in type 1 diabetes. The study reverse transcribed the entire isolated RNA, so it sequenced expressed TCRB transcripts. Repertoires were generated with immunoSEQ multiplex PCR, while TCRdb's copy carries only in-frame clones and drops some. The sample has more than 300,000 clones, 8% seen once. Specimen: central memory CD4+ T cells from blood. The origin of the receptors is a young woman in good health.

The chain links TRBV5-6 to TRBJ2-7, with D tentatively TRBD1 (6 bases). In germline, CDR1 is SGHDT, CDR2 YYEEEE. Trimming pared 3 bases from V and 4 bases from J, leaving 14 bases between. The CDR3 has 14 residues. CDR3 nucleotide sequence: TGTGCCAGCAGCTGGGCACAGGGACCTTACGAGCAGTACTTC. It translates to CASSWAQGPYEQYF.

This clone was counted between two and nine times. The gene calls are TRBV6-1 and TRBJ2-5, with D tentatively TRBD2 (5 bases). Germline assignment: CDR1 MNHNS and CDR2 SASEGT. The length of the CDR3 is 14 residues. Trimming stripped 6 bases from V and 2 bases from J, with 13 bases between. DNA of the CDR3: TGTGCCAGCAGGTACAGCGCGGGTCAAGAGACCCAGTACTTC. It yields the protein CASRYSAGQETQYF.

This clone was counted only a few times. V is TRBV9 and J is TRBJ1-2; 8 bases line up with TRBD1. Germline values: CDR1 SGDLS, CDR2 YYNGEE. The CDR3 extends over 14 amino acids. Unmatched junction bases numbered 8, after V lost 4 bases and J lost 6 bases. CDR3 sequence: CASSSRTGSHGYTF. The CDR3 bases are TGTGCCAGCAGCTCCCGGACAGGGTCCCATGGCTACACCTTC.

V is TRBV11-2 and J is TRBJ2-5; possible D gene TRBD1, 5 bases. Germline-derived CDR1 and CDR2 are SGHAT and FQNNGV. V shed 0 bases and J shed 6 bases, with 17 bases lying between them. The CDR3 covers 16 residues. The CDR3 sequence: CASSLDQGSNWKTQYF. CDR3 DNA sequence: TGTGCCAGCAGCTTAGATCAGGGCTCGAATTGGAAGACCCAGTACTTC.

The chain links TRBV18 to TRBJ1-2; tentatively, D is TRBD1 (6 bases). Germline V gene lookup returns CDR1 KGHSH and CDR2 LQKENI. The CDR3 sequence is 14 residues long. V dropped 3 bases and J dropped 3 bases, with 11 bases sitting between them. CDR3 sequence reads: CASSPLRGDYGYTF. The DNA of the CDR3 is TGTGCCAGCTCACCGCTCAGGGGTGACTATGGCTACACCTTC.

This clone was counted at least ten times. This chain links TRBV5-4 with TRBJ2-4; D uncertain. Germline lookup yields CDR1 SGHNT and CDR2 YYREEE (reference sequence). The V end was cut by 4 bases, the J end by 4 bases, with 12 bases between. This CDR3 comprises 14 residues. The CDR3 bases are TGTGCCAGCAGCCCGAAGGACGGGAAAAACATTCAGTACTTC. Protein sequence: CASSPKDGKNIQYF.

Only a few counts were recorded for this clone. This chain uses TRBV15 with TRBJ2-2, with TRBD1 matching 10 bases. This CDR3 has 16 residues. Per the germline V gene, CDR1 is LNHNV and CDR2 is YYDKDF (reference sequence). Germline trimming cut 2 bases from V and 3 bases from J; bases unmatched to any gene: 3. For the CDR3, the DNA is TGTGCCACCAGCAGAAGACAGGGGGCCTACACCGGGGAGCTGTTTTTT. This codes for CATSRRQGAYTGELFF.

There are a few counts of this clone. The V gene is TRBV9, the J gene TRBJ2-1; tentatively, D is TRBD1 or TRBD2 (6 bases each). The CDR3 spans 15 residues. Germline V gives CDR1 SGDLS, CDR2 YYNGEE. The V gene lost 3 bases and the J gene lost 0 bases, with 10 bases spanning the gap. CDR3 in amino acids: CASSARGVSYNEQFF. The CDR3 coding sequence is TGTGCCAGCAGCGCAAGGGGGGTCTCCTACAATGAGCAGTTCTTC. Filled out from reference TRBV9 and TRBJ2-1, the complete variable domain reads DSGVTQTPKHLITATGQRVTLRCSPRSGDLSVYWYQQSLDQGLQFLIQYYNGEERAKGNILERFSAQQFPDLHSELNLSSLELGDSALYFCASSARGVSYNEQFFGPGTRLTVL.

This rearrangement joins TRBV5-1 to TRBJ2-2; TRBD2 aligns across 13 bases. The V gene's germline CDR1 is SGHRS and CDR2 YFSETQ. The CDR3 totals 16 residues. With V trimmed by 4 bases and J by 4 bases, 4 bases remained unmatched. In DNA form, the CDR3 reads TGCGCCAGCAGCCCGGGACTAGCGGGACCCACCGGGGAGCTGTTTTTT. Encoded protein: CASSPGLAGPTGELFF.

The genes are TRBV6-6 and TRBJ2-7, with D perhaps matching TRBD1 (5 bases). CDR3 length: 12 amino acids. V lost 7 bases and J lost 8, with 15 bases in between. Germline values: CDR1 MNHNY, CDR2 SVGAGI (reference sequence). As DNA, the CDR3 is TGTGCCAGCACCTCGGCAGGGCGTAAGCAGTACTTC. Protein sequence: CASTSAGRKQYF.

This clone was recorded a few times. V and J are TRBV5-1 and TRBJ2-5; 11 bases agree with TRBD1. This CDR3 contains 15 residues. Germline V gene sequence: CDR1 SGHRS, CDR2 YFSETQ. V shed 8 bases and J 4 bases; nucleotides not matched to a gene: 10. In nucleotides, the CDR3 is TGCGCCAGTCACGCTTCTGGGACAGGGGGAGAGACCCAGTACTTC. Protein product: CASHASGTGGETQYF.

CDR3 loop: CASSLVAGPETNLDTQYF. The CDR3 region has the DNA TGTGCCAGCAGCTTAGTTGCCGGCCCCGAGACGAATTTAGATACGCAGTATTTT. This chain links TRBV7-6 with TRBJ2-3; D not certain. The CDR3 loop spans 18 amino acids. The V end lost 1 base, the J end lost 5 bases, and 22 bases lay between the germline ends. Germline values: CDR1 SGHVS, CDR2 FNYEAQ.

This clone has ten or more counts. The chain employs TRBV19 and TRBJ1-5; the D gene is possibly TRBD1 (5 bases). CDR1 is LNHDA, CDR2 SQIVND, per germline (reference sequence). There are 15 residues in the CDR3. Trimming left V 4 bases short and J 4 bases short, with 14 bases between. The DNA of the CDR3 is TGTGCCAGTAGTAGTCAGGGCCTGGGAAATCAGCCCCAGCATTTT. It codes for CASSSQGLGNQPQHF.

The chain combines TRBV7-9 with TRBJ2-7; 8 bases fit TRBD2. The junction had 4 bases not matched to a gene; V was cut back by 6 bases and J by 0 bases. Germline CDR1 is SEHNR and CDR2 is FQNEAQ (reference sequence). This CDR3 has 14 residues. CDR3 sequence (DNA): TGTGCCAGCAGAGTAGCGGGGAACTCCTACGAGCAGTACTTC. It specifies CASRVAGNSYEQYF.

The V call is TRBV7-8, the J call TRBJ1-4; TRBD1 matches at 10 bases. From germline, CDR1 is SGHVS and CDR2 FQNEAQ. The CDR3 is made up of 15 amino acids. The J segment lost 7 bases and the V segment lost 5 bases, leaving 7 bases of the junction unmatched. The CDR3: CASSLRDRGGEKLFF. CDR3 in DNA: TGTGCCAGCAGCCTAAGGGACAGGGGAGGTGAAAAACTGTTTTTT.

The rearrangement uses TRBV28 and TRBJ2-5, with TRBD2 matching over 11 bases. The germline V gene has CDR1 MDHEN and CDR2 SYDVKM. There are 14 residues in the CDR3. The V gene end was trimmed by 7 bases and the J gene end by 5 bases; junction bases not matched to a gene: 6. The CDR3 is CASNSGREWETQYF. The CDR3 region has the DNA TGTGCCAGCAATAGCGGGAGGGAGTGGGAGACCCAGTACTTC.

The chain links TRBV6-5 to TRBJ1-1; D not resolved. V lost 0 bases, J lost 1 base, and 9 bases lay in between. CDR1 is MNHEY, CDR2 SVGAGI, per germline. The CDR3 covers 15 residues. This chain's CDR3 is CASSYSPNTNTEAFF. For the CDR3, the DNA is TGTGCCAGCAGTTACTCCCCTAACACGAACACTGAAGCTTTCTTT.

This rearrangement joins TRBV5-1 to TRBJ1-5; D gene ambiguous. The CDR3 covers 14 residues. Per germline, CDR1 SGHRS and CDR2 YFSETQ. The V and J ends lost 0 bases and 4 bases respectively, with 8 bases between them. CDR3 coding DNA: TGCGCCAGCAGCTTGGATTCACGTAATCAGCCCCAGCATTTT. It codes for CASSLDSRNQPQHF. The entire variable domain, with the rest obtained from reference TRBV5-1 and TRBJ1-5, is as follows: KAGVTQTPRYLIKTRGQQVTLSCSPISGHRSVSWYQQTPGQGLQFLFEYFSETQRNKGNFPGRFSGRQFSNSRSEMNVSTLELGDSALYLCASSLDSRNQPQHFGDGTRLSIL.

This clone was seen more than once but under ten times. The chain couples TRBV6-5 to TRBJ2-7; D possibly corresponds to TRBD2 (6 bases). The CDR3 covers 14 residues. Trimming pared 5 bases from V and 4 bases from J, leaving 15 bases between. Germline V lookup: CDR1 MNHEY, CDR2 SVGAGI. CDR3: CASSPLAKGYEQYF. For the CDR3, the DNA is TGTGCCAGCAGTCCGCTAGCGAAGGGATACGAGCAGTACTTC.

In its sample, this clone was seen a few times. The rearrangement links TRBV10-3 to TRBJ2-6; D is undetermined. The CDR3 extends over 17 amino acids. Germline loops: CDR1 ENHRY, CDR2 SYGVKD. V was shortened by 3 bases and J by 5 bases, with 17 bases between the two germline ends. The CDR3 DNA reads as TGTGCCATCAGTGACCCCGCTCAGATTAACAGGGCCAACGTCCTGACTTTC. Translating it yields CAISDPAQINRANVLTF.

With respect to this clone: Relative to the germline gene, one junction end is altered; a read error may explain this. The chain carries TRBV7-9 and TRBJ2-2; 12 bases agree with TRBD2. Germline V CDR1 and CDR2: SEHNR, FQNEAQ (reference sequence). CDR3 length: 17 residues. The DNA of the CDR3 is TGTGCCAGCAGCGAGGGGTGGACTAGCGGGAACTCCGGGGAGCTGTTTTTT. Residues: CASSEGWTSGNSGELFF.

The J gene is TRBJ1-2, the V gene TRBV7-2; D uncertain. The CDR3 covers 13 residues. CDR1 is SGHTA and CDR2 is FQGNSA in the germline V gene. Trimming shortened V by 5 bases and J by 6 bases, and 13 bases separated the two germline ends. The CDR3 sequence: CASSPHATNGYTF. The CDR3 bases are TGTGCCAGCAGCCCCCATGCCACCAATGGCTACACCTTC.

This clone was picked up a small number of times. The chain joins TRBV7-2 to TRBJ2-1; maybe TRBD2 (5 bases). Between the trimmed V and J ends, which lost 2 bases and 7 bases, there was a span of 12 bases. The CDR3 has 14 residues. Germline lookup yields CDR1 SGHTA and CDR2 FQGNSA. The CDR3 here is CASSLNEGWNEQFF. Here the CDR3 DNA reads TGTGCCAGCAGCTTAAATGAGGGTTGGAATGAGCAGTTCTTC. Filled out from reference TRBV7-2 and TRBJ2-1, the complete variable domain reads GAGVSQSPSNKVTEKGKDVELRCDPISGHTALYWYRQSLGQGLEFLIYFQGNSAPDKSGLPSDRFSAERTGGSVSTLTIQRTQQEDSAVYLCASSLNEGWNEQFFGPGTRLTVL.

This clone was seen many times. The rearrangement joins TRBV4-3 to TRBJ2-3; the D gene is possibly TRBD2 (5 bases). Per the germline V gene, CDR1 is LGHNA and CDR2 is YSLEER. The CDR3 extends over 17 amino acids. V was pared by 1 base and J by 0 bases, with 14 bases between. DNA for the CDR3: TGCGCCAGCAGCCAAGTCCCCCGGAGGTTAAGCACAGATACGCAGTATTTT. As protein: CASSQVPRRLSTDTQYF.

The gene calls are TRBV11-2 and TRBJ2-5; D is uncertain. V was pared by 5 bases and J by 2 bases, with 12 bases between. Germline V gene data show CDR1 as SGHAT and CDR2 as FQNNGV. The CDR3 runs to 14 residues. CDR3 amino acids: CASSPYGEQETQYF. The CDR3 DNA reads TGTGCCAGCAGCCCCTATGGGGAACAAGAGACCCAGTACTTC.

As concerns this clone: A much larger clonotype is one base distant, so this may be a read error. The chain carries TRBV7-2 and TRBJ2-2; weak D call: TRBD1 (6 bases). Trimming left V 4 bases short and J 6 bases short, with 9 bases between. From germline, CDR1 is SGHTA and CDR2 FQGNSA. The CDR3 is 13 residues long. CDR3 region: CASSSQGSGELFF. The DNA for the CDR3 is TGTGCCAGCAGCTCACAGGGCTCCGGGGAGCTGTTTTTT.

Only a few counts were recorded for this clone. DNA for the CDR3: TGCGCCAGCAGTGAGACTACAGGGCAGGAGCAGTACTTC. Translated, it gives CASSETTGQEQYF. This chain links TRBV10-2 with TRBJ2-7; the D gene is possibly TRBD1 (6 bases). CDR1 and CDR2 (germline): WSHSY, SAAADI. The CDR3 length is 13 residues. Trimming took 2 bases from V and 7 from J, leaving 12 bases between them.

The chain joins TRBV28 to TRBJ2-6; the D gene is possibly TRBD2 (5 bases). Germline V CDR1 and CDR2: MDHEN, SYDVKM. The CDR3 has 15 amino acids. Trimming removed 1 base at V and 4 bases at J, with 8 bases between. For the CDR3, the DNA is TGTGCCAGCAGTTTATACGGGAACGGGGCCAACGTCCTGACTTTC. Protein sequence: CASSLYGNGANVLTF.

This clone was recorded a few times. The chain joins TRBV6-4 to TRBJ2-3; no definite D call. Deletions cut 7 bases from V and 6 bases from J, with 5 bases between. Germline CDR1 MRHNA, CDR2 SNTAGT. The CDR3 runs to 10 residues. The CDR3 loop is CASIGDTQYF. The CDR3 nucleotides are TGTGCCAGCATCGGGGATACGCAGTATTTT.

This clone was observed a few times. At the DNA level, this CDR3 is encoded by other sequences in the same sample as well. The chain combines TRBV7-9 with TRBJ2-5; D uncertain. The V end was cut by 3 bases, the J end by 4 bases, with 3 bases between. The CDR3 is made up of 11 amino acids. Germline V gives CDR1 SEHNR, CDR2 FQNEAQ (reference sequence). The CDR3 sequence: CASSFSETQYF. The CDR3 DNA reads TGTGCCAGCAGCTTTTCAGAGACCCAGTACTTC.

This clone turned up a few times. This rearrangement joins TRBV29-1 to TRBJ2-5; maybe TRBD2 (6 bases). The CDR3 totals 14 residues. Deletions cut 1 base from V and 4 bases from J, with 13 bases between. CDR1 is SQVTM, CDR2 ANQGSEA, per germline. The CDR3 here is CSVEGEAPGETQYF. CDR3 nucleotide sequence: TGCAGCGTTGAAGGGGAGGCCCCCGGAGAGACCCAGTACTTC.

This clone was counted ten times or more. The V and J genes are TRBV28 and TRBJ2-7; D may be TRBD1 or TRBD2 (5 bases each). Trimming took 7 bases from V and 1 from J, leaving 11 bases between them. This CDR3 comprises 13 residues. Looked up from germline, CDR1 is MDHEN and CDR2 is SYDVKM. The CDR3 loop reads CASIRGDSYEQYF. CDR3 nucleotide sequence: TGTGCCAGCATCCGGGGCGATTCCTACGAGCAGTACTTC.